The clone carrying this T cell receptor (beta chain) has just a few counts. This specimen belongs to a study of T cell changes during pregnancy in multiple sclerosis. This table comes from immunoSEQ multiplex PCR, and its TCRdb copy is limited to in-frame clones, with some not included. The table has about 40,000 clones, 90% seen once. V lost 1 base to trimming and J lost 1 base, with 4 bases between them. This CDR3 is 12 amino acids long. The V gene's germline CDR1 is GTSNPN and CDR2 SVGIG (reference sequence). Material: CD4+ T cells from peripheral blood mononuclear cells, obtained in the third trimester of pregnancy. The rearrangement uses TRBV30 and TRBJ1-1; D gene unclear. This sequence was found in a female donor with multiple sclerosis, enrolled in a pregnancy study. CDR3 sequence: CAWSGPNTEAFF. In nucleotides, the CDR3 is TGTGCCTGGAGTGGGCCGAACACTGAAGCTTTCTTT.